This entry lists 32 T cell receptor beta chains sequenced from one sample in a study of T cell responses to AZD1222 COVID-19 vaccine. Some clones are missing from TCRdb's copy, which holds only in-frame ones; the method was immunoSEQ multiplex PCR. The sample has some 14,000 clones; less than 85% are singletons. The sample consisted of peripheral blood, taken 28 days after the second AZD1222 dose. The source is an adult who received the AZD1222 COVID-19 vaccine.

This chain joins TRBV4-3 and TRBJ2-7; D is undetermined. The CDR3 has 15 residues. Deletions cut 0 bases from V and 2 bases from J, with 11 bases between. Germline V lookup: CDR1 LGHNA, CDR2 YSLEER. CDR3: CASSQEVAEAYEQYF. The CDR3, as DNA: TGCGCCAGCAGCCAAGAGGTGGCAGAGGCCTACGAGCAGTACTTC.

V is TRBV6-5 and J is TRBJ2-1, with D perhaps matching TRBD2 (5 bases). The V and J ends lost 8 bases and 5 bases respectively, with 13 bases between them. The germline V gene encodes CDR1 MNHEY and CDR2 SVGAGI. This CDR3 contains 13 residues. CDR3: CASQRGSHNEQFF. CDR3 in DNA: TGTGCCAGCCAGCGAGGGTCACACAATGAGCAGTTCTTC.

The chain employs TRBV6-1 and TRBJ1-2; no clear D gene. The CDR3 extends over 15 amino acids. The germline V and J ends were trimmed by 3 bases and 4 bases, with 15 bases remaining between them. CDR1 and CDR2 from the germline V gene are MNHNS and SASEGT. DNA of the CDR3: TGTGCCAGCAGTGATGGGAGGCTTAGAGTCTATGGCTACACCTTC. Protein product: CASSDGRLRVYGYTF.

This CDR3 reads CASSSGAKIGAEAFF. The CDR3 nucleotides are TGTGCCAGCAGCTCCGGGGCGAAAATAGGTGCTGAAGCTTTCTTT. The J gene is TRBJ1-1, the V gene TRBV13; weak D call: TRBD1 (5 bases). Per germline, CDR1 PRHDT and CDR2 FYEKMQ (reference sequence). The CDR3 consists of 15 residues. The V gene lost 4 bases and the J gene lost 6 bases, with 18 bases spanning the gap. The full variable domain, completed using reference TRBV13 and TRBJ1-1, is AAGVIQSPRHLIKEKRETATLKCYPIPRHDTVYWYQQGPGQDPQFLISFYEKMQSDKGSIPDRFSAQQFSDYHSELNMSSLELGDSALYFCASSSGAKIGAEAFFGQGTRLTVV.

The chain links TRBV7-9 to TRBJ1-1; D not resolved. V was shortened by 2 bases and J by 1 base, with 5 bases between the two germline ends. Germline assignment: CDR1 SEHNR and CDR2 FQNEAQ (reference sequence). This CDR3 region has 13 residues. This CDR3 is CASSLRANTEAFF. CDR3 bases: TGTGCCAGCAGCTTAAGGGCGAACACTGAAGCTTTCTTT.

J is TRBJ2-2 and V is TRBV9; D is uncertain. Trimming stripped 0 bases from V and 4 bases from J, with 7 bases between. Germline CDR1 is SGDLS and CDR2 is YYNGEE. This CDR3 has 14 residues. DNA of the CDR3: TGTGCCAGCAGCGTAGGACATCCCACCGGGGAGCTGTTTTTT. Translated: CASSVGHPTGELFF.

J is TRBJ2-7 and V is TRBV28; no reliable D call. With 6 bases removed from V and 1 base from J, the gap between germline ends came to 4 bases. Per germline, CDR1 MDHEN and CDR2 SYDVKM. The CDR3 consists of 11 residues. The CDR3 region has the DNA TGTGCCAGCAGACGTTCCTACGAGCAGTACTTC. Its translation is CASRRSYEQYF. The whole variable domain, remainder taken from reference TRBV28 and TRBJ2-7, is DVKVTQSSRYLVKRTGEKVFLECVQDMDHENMFWYRQDPGLGLRLIYFSYDVKMKEKGDIPEGYSVSREKKERFSLILESASTNQTSMYLCASRRSYEQYFGPGTRLTVT.

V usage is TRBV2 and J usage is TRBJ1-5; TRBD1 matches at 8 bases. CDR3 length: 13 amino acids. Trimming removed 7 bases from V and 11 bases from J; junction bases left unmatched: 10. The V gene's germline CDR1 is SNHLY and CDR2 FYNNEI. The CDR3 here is CASIEDRGITQHF. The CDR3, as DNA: TGTGCCAGCATCGAAGACAGGGGAATCACCCAGCATTTT.

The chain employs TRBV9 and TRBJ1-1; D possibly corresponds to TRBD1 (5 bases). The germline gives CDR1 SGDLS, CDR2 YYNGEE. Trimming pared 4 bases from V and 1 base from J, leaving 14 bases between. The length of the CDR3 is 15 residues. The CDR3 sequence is CASSPRQLTNTEAFF. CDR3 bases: TGTGCCAGCAGCCCGAGACAGCTTACGAACACTGAAGCTTTCTTT.

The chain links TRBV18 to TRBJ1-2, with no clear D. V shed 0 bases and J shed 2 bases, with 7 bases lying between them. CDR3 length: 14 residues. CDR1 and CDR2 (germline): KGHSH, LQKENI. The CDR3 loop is CASSPPSGNYGYTF. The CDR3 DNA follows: TGTGCCAGCTCACCACCGTCAGGAAACTATGGCTACACCTTC.

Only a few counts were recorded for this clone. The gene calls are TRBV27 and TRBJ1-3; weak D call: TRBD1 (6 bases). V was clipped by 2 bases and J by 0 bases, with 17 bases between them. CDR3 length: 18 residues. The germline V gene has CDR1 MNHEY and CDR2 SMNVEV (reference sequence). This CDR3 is CASSLNSRGLYSGNTIYF. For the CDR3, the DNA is TGTGCCAGCAGTTTAAATAGCCGGGGGCTGTACTCTGGAAACACCATATATTTT.

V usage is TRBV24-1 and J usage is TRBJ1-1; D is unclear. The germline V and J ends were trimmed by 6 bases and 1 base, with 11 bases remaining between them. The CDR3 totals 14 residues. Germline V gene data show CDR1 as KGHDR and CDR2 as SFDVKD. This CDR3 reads CATSIPDKNTEAFF. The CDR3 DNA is TGTGCCACCAGTATCCCCGACAAGAACACTGAAGCTTTCTTT.

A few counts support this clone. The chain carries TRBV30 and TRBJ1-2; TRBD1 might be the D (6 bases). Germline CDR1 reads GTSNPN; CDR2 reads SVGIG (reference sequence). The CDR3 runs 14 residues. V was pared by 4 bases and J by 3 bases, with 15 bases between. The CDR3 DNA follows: TGTGCCTGGATAGGGAACAGGGTGGACTATGGCTACACCTTC. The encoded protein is CAWIGNRVDYGYTF. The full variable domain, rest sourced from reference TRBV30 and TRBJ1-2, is SQTIHQWPATLVQPVGSPLSLECTVEGTSNPNLYWYRQAAGRGLQLLFYSVGIGQISSEVPQNLSASRPQDRQFILSSKKLLLSDSGFYLCAWIGNRVDYGYTFGSGTRLTVV.

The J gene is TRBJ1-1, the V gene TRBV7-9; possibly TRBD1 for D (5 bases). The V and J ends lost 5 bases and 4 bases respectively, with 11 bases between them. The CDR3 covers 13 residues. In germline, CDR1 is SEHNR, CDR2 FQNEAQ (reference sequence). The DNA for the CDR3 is TGTGCCAGCAGCCCCGGCGGGGGCACTGAAGCTTTCTTT. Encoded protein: CASSPGGGTEAFF.

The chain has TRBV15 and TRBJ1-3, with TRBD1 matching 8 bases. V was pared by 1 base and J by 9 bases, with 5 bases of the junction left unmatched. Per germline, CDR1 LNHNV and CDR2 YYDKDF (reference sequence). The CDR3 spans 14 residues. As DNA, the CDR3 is TGTGCCACCAGCAGAGCAAGACAGGGGTCCACCATATATTTT. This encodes CATSRARQGSTIYF.

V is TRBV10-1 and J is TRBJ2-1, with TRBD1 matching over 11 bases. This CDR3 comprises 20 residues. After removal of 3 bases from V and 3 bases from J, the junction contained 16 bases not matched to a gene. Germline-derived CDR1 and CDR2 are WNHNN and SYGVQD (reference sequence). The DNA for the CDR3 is TGCGCCAGCAGTGAATCTGGGACAGGGGGTTCCCCCCTATGCTACAATGAGCAGTTCTTC. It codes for CASSESGTGGSPLCYNEQFF.

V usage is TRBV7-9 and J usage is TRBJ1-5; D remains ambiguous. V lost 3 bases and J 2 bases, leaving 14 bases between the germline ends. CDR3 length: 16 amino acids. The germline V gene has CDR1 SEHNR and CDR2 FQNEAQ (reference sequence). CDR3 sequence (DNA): TGTGCCAGCAGCTTCGACGCGGGCCGAGGCAATCAGCCCCAGCATTTT. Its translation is CASSFDAGRGNQPQHF. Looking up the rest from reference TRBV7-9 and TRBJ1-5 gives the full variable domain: DTGVSQNPRHKITKRGQNVTFRCDPISEHNRLYWYRQTLGQGPEFLTYFQNEAQLEKSRLLSDRFSAERPKGSFSTLEIQRTEQGDSAMYLCASSFDAGRGNQPQHFGDGTRLSIL.

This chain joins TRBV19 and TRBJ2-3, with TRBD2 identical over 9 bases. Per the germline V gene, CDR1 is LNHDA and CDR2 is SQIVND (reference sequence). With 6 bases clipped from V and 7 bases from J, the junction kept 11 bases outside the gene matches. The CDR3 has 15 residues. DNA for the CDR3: TGTGCCAGTAGGCCAGCGACTAGCGGAATGAATACGCAGTATTTT. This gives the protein CASRPATSGMNTQYF.

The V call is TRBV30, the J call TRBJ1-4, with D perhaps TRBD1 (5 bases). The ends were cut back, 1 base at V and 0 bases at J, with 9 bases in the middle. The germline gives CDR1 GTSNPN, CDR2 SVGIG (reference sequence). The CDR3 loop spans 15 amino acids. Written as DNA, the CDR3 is TGTGCCTGGAGTGCGGGGGGTACAACTAATGAAAAACTGTTTTTT. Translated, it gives CAWSAGGTTNEKLFF.

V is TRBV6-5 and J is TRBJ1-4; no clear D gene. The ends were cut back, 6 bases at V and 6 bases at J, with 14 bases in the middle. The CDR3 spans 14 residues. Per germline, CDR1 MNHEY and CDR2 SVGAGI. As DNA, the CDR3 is TGTGCCAGCAGAGGGCCGAGGCGAGATGAAAAACTGTTTTTT. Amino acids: CASRGPRRDEKLFF.

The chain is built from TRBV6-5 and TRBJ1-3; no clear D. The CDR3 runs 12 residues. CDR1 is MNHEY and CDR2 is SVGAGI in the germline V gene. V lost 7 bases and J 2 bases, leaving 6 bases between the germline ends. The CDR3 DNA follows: TGTGCCAGCATTTCCCCTGGAAACACCATATATTTT. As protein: CASISPGNTIYF.

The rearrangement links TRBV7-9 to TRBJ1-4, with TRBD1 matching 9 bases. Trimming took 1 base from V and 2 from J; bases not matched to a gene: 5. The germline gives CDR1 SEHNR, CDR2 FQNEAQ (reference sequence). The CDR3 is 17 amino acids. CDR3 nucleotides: TGTGCCAGCAGCTTAGGCACCGGGACAGGGACTAATGAAAAACTGTTTTTT. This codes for CASSLGTGTGTNEKLFF. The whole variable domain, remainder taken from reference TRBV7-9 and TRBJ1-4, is DTGVSQNPRHKITKRGQNVTFRCDPISEHNRLYWYRQTLGQGPEFLTYFQNEAQLEKSRLLSDRFSAERPKGSFSTLEIQRTEQGDSAMYLCASSLGTGTGTNEKLFFGSGTQLSVL.

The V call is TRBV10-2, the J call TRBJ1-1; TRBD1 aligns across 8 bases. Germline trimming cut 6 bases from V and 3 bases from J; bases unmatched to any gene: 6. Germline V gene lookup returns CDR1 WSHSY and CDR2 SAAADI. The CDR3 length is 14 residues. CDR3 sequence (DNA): TGCGCCAGCAGGCCAGGGGGCGCCGACACTGAAGCTTTCTTT. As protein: CASRPGGADTEAFF.

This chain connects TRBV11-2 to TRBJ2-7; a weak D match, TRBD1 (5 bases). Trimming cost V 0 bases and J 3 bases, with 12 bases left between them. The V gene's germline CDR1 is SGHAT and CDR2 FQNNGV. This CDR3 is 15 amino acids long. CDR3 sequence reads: CASSLDRPGYYEQYF. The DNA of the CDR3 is TGTGCCAGCAGCTTAGATCGCCCAGGGTACTACGAGCAGTACTTC. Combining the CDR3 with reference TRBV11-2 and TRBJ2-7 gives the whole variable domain EAGVAQSPRYKIIEKRQSVAFWCNPISGHATLYWYQQILGQGPKLLIQFQNNGVVDDSQLPKDRFSAERLKGVDSTLKIQPAKLEDSAVYLCASSLDRPGYYEQYFGPGTRLTVT.

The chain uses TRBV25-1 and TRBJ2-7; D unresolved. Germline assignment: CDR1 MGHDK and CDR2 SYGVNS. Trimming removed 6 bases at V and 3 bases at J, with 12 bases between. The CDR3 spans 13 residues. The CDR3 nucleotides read TGTGCCAGCAGAGGTCCCGGCATCTACGAGCAGTACTTC. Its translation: CASRGPGIYEQYF.

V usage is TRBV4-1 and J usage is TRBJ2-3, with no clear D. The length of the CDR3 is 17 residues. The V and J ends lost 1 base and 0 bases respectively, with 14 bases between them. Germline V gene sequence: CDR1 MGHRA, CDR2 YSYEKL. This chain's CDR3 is CASSQGYPALSTDTQYF. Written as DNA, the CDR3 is TGCGCCAGCAGCCAAGGTTATCCAGCACTGAGCACAGATACGCAGTATTTT.

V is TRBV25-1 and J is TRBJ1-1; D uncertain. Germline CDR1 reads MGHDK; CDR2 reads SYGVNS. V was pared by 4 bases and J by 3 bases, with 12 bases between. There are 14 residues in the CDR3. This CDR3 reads CASSVFGRDTEAFF. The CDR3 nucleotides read TGTGCCAGCAGTGTCTTTGGCAGAGACACTGAAGCTTTCTTT.

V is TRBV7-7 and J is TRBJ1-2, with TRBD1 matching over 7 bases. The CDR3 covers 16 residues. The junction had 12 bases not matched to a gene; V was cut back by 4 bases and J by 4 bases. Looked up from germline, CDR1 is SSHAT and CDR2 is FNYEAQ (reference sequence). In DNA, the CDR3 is TGTGCCAGCAGCTGCCAGTATGTGACAGGGAGCTATGGCTACACCTTC. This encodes CASSCQYVTGSYGYTF.

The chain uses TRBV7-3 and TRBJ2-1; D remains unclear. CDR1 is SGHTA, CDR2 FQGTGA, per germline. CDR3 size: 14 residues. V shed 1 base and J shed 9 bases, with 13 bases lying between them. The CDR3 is CASSLIAPSTEQFF. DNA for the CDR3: TGTGCCAGCAGCTTAATAGCCCCCTCCACTGAGCAGTTCTTC.

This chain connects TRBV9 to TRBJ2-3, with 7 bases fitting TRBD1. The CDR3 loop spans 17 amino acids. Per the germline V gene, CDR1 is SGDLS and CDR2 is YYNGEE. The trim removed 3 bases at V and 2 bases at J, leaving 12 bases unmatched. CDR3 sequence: CASSARDRGDVTDTQYF. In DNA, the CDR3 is TGTGCCAGCAGCGCCCGGGACAGAGGTGACGTCACAGATACGCAGTATTTT.

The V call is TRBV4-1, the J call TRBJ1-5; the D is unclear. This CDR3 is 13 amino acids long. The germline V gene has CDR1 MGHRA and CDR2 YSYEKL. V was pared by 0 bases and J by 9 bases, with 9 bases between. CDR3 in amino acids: CASSQEGSVPQHF. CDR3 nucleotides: TGCGCCAGCAGCCAAGAGGGGTCTGTGCCCCAGCATTTT.

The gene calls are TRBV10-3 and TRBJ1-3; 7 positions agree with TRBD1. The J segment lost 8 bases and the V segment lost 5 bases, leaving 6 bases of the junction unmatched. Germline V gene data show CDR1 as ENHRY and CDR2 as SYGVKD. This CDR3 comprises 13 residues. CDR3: CAISRQGGDTIYF. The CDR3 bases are TGTGCCATCAGTAGACAGGGTGGCGACACCATATATTTT.